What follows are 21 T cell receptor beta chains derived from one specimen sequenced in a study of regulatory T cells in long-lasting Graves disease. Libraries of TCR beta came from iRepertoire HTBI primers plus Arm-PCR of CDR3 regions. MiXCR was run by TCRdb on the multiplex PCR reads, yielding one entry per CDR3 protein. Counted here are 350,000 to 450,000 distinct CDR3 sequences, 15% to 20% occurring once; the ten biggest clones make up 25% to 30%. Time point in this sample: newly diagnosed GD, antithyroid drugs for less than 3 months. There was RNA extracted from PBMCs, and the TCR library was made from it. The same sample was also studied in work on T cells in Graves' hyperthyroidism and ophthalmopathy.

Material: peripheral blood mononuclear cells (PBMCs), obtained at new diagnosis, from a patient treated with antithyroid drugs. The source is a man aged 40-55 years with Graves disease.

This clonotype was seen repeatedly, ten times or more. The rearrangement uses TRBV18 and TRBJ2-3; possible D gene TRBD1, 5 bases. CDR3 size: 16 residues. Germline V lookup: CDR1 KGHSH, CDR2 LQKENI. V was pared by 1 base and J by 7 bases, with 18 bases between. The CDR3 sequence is CASSPLGTGSGNTQYF. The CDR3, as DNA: TGTGCCAGCTCACCACTTGGTACAGGTTCGGGCAATACGCAGTATTTT.

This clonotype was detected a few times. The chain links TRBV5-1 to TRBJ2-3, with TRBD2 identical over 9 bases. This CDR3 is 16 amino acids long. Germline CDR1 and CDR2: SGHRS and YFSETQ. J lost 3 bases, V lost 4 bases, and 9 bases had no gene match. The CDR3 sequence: CASSKVTAGGTDTQYF. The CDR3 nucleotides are TGCGCCAGCAGCAAAGTCACAGCGGGGGGAACAGATACGCAGTATTTT.

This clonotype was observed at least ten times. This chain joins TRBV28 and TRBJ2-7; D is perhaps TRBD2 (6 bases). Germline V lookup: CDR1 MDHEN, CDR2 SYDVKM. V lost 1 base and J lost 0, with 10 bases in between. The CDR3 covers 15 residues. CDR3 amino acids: CASSLYGGSSYEQYF. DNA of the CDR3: TGTGCCAGCAGTTTATATGGGGGGAGCTCCTACGAGCAGTACTTC.

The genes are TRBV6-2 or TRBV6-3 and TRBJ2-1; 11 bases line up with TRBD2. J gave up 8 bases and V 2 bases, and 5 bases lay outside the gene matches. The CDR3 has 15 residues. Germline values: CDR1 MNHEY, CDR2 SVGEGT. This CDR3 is CASSYLAGGYYEQFF. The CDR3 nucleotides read TGTGCCAGCAGTTACCTAGCGGGGGGTTATTATGAGCAGTTCTTC.

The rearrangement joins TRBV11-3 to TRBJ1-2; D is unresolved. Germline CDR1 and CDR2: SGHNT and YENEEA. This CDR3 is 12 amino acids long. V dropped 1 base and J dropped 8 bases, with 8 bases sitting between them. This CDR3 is CASSLGSGGYTF. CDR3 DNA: TGTGCCAGCAGCTTAGGATCCGGAGGCTACACCTTC.

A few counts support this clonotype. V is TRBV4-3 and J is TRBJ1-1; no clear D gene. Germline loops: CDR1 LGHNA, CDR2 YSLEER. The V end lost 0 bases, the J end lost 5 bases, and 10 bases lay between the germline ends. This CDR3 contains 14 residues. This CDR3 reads CASSQDPSRTEAFF. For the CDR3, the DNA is TGCGCCAGCAGCCAAGATCCCAGTAGGACTGAAGCTTTCTTT.

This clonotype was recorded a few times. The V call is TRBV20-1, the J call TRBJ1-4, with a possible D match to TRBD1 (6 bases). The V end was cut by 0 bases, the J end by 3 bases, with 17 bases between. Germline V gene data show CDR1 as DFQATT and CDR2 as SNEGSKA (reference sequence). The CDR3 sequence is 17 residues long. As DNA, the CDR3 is TGCAGTGCTAGAGATAAGGCGTTGGGGGCGTCTAATGAAAAACTGTTTTTT. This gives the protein CSARDKALGASNEKLFF.

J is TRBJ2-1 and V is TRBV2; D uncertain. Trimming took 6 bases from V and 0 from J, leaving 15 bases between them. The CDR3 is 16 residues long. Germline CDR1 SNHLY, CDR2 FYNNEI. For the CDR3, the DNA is TGTGCCAGCAGCCAAGAATCCCAGAGCTCCTACAATGAGCAGTTCTTC. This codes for CASSQESQSSYNEQFF.

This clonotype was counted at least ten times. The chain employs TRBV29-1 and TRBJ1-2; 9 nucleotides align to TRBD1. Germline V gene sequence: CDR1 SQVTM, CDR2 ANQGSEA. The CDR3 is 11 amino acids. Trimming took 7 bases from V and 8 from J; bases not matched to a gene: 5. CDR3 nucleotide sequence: TGCAGCGGGGGACAGGGCTGGGGCTACACCTTC. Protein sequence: CSGGQGWGYTF.

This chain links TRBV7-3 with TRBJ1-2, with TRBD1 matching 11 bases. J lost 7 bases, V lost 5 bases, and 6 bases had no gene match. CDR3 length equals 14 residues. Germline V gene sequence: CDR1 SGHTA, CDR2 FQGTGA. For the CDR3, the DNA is TGTGCCAGCAGCCCCGGAGGACAGGGGGCTGGCTACACCTTC. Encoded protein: CASSPGGQGAGYTF.

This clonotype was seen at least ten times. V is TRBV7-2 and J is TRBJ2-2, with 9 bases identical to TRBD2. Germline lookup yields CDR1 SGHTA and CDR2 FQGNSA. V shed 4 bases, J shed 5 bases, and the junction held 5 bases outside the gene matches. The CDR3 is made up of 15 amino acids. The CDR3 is CASSSGTSYTGELFF. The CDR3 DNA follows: TGTGCCAGCAGCTCCGGGACTAGCTATACCGGGGAGCTGTTTTTT.

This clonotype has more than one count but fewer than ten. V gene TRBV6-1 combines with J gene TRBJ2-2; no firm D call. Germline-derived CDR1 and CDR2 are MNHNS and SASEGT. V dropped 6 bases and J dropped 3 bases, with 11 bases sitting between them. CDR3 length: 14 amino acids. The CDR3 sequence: CASSQTMYTGELFF. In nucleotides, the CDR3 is TGTGCCAGCAGCCAAACGATGTACACCGGGGAGCTGTTTTTT.

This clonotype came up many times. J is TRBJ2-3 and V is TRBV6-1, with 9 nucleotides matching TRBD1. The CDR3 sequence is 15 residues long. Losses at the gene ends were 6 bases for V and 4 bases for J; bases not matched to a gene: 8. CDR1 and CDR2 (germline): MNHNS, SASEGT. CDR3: CASRLTGGAADTQYF. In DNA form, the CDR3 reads TGTGCCAGCAGATTAACAGGGGGCGCGGCAGATACGCAGTATTTT.

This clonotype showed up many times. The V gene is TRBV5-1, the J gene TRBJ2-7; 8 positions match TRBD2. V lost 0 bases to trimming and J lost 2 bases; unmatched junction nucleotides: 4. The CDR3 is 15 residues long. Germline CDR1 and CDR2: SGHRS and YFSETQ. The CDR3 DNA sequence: TGCGCCAGCAGCTTGGCGGTCGGGGGGGCCTACGAGCAGTACTTC. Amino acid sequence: CASSLAVGGAYEQYF.

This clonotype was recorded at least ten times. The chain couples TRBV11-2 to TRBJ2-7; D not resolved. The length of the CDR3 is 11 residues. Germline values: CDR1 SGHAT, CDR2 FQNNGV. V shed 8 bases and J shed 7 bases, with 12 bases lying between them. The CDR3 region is CASSPYKEQYF. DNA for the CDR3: TGTGCCAGCTCCCCATATAAAGAGCAGTACTTC.

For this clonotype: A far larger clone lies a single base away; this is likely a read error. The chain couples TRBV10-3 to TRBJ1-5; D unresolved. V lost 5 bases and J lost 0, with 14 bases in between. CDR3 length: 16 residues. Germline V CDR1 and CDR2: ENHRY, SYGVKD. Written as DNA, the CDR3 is TGTGCCATCAGTTATGCGTGGGCTTATAGCAATCAGCCCCAGCATTTT. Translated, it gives CAISYAWAYSNQPQHF.

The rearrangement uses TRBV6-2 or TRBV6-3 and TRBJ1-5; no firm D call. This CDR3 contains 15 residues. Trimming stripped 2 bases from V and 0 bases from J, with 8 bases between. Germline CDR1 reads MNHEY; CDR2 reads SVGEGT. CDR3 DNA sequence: TGTGCCAGCAGTTACGGCATTTATAGCAATCAGCCCCAGCATTTT. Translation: CASSYGIYSNQPQHF.

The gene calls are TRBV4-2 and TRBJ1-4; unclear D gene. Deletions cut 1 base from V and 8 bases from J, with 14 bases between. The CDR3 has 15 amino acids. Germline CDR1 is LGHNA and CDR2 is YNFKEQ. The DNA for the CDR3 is TGTGCCAGCAGCCAAGCAGGCCTGGTATGGGAAAAACTGTTTTTT. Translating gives CASSQAGLVWEKLFF.

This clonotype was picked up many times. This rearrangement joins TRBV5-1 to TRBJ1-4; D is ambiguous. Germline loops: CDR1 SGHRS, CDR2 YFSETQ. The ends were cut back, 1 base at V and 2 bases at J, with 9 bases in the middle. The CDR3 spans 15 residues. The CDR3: CASSLFGRTNEKLFF. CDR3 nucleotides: TGCGCCAGCAGCTTGTTCGGGAGGACTAATGAAAAACTGTTTTTT.

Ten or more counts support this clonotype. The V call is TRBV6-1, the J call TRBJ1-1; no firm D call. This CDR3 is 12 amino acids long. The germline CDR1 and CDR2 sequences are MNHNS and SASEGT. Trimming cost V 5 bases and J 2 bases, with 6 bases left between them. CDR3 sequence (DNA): TGTGCCAGCAGTCGAAAAAACACTGAAGCTTTCTTT. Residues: CASSRKNTEAFF.

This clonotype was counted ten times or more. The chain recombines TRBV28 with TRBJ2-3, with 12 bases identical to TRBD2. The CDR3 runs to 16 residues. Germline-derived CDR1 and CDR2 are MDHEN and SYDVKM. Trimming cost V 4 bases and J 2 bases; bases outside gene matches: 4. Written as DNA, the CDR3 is TGTGCCAGCAGTTCTAGCGGGGGGGCCCACACAGATACGCAGTATTTT. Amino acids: CASSSSGGAHTDTQYF.